Below, 10 T cell receptor beta chains from the same sample are listed, as sequenced in a study of human T cells and chemical hapten exposure. One entry per CDR3 protein, called by TCRdb with MiXCR from the RACE reads. This sample has about 82,000 distinct CDR3 sequences; under 14% occur once, and the top ten carry more than 3%. Time point in this sample: patch test 3, about 24 weeks after DPC sensitization. As to treatment: therapeutic diphenylcyclopropenone sensitization with weekly scalp DPC. Specimen: whole blood, collected in connection with sensitization to the hapten diphenylcyclopropenone (DPC). Receptors were obtained from a woman between 45 and 65 years old with alopecia areata. Some clones in this sample may be carry-over from other donors' samples.

The table lists this clonotype with a few counts. V usage is TRBV5-1 and J usage is TRBJ1-2, with D maybe TRBD1 (5 bases). The CDR3 is made up of 14 amino acids. The germline V gene has CDR1 SGHRS and CDR2 YFSETQ. V lost 3 bases and J lost 8, with 17 bases in between. CDR3 DNA sequence: TGCGCCAGCAGCTCCTCCGGGACGACTGGCGGCTACACCTTC. It translates to CASSSSGTTGGYTF.

This chain uses TRBV2 with TRBJ1-1, with a possible D match to TRBD1 (5 bases). Germline V lookup: CDR1 SNHLY, CDR2 FYNNEI. V gave up 8 bases and J gave up 0 bases, with 16 bases separating them. CDR3 length: 15 amino acids. CDR3 bases: TGTGCCAGCGGGGGGGGAGCGAGGATGAACACTGAAGCTTTCTTT. The encoded protein is CASGGGARMNTEAFF. The whole variable domain, remainder taken from reference TRBV2 and TRBJ1-1, is EPEVTQTPSHQVTQMGQEVILRCVPISNHLYFYWYRQILGQKVEFLVSFYNNEISEKSEIFDDQFSVERPDGSNFTLKIRSTKLEDSAMYFCASGGGARMNTEAFFGQGTRLTVV.

This clonotype was recorded at least ten times. The chain employs TRBV20-1 and TRBJ2-7, with D possibly TRBD1 on 6 matching bases. Per the germline V gene, CDR1 is DFQATT and CDR2 is SNEGSKA (reference sequence). The CDR3 consists of 13 residues. V was cut by 2 bases and J by 0 bases, with 8 bases left in between. Written as DNA, the CDR3 is TGCAGTGCTAGAAGGGGGAGCTCCTACGAGCAGTACTTC. Translation gives CSARRGSSYEQYF.

This clonotype appeared many times. The chain links TRBV18 to TRBJ2-3; no clear D. CDR3 length: 14 residues. Germline V gene sequence: CDR1 KGHSH, CDR2 LQKENI. Trimming removed 3 bases from V and 0 bases from J, with 7 bases in between. CDR3 protein: CASSPDLSTDTQYF. The CDR3 DNA reads as TGTGCCAGCTCACCGGACCTAAGCACAGATACGCAGTATTTT.

At least ten counts were recorded for this clonotype. The chain is built from TRBV29-1 and TRBJ2-7; TRBD2 matches at 7 bases. The CDR3 is 11 residues long. V lost 4 bases and J lost 5; bases outside the gene matches: 2. The germline CDR1 and CDR2 sequences are SQVTM and ANQGSEA. The CDR3 DNA is TGCAGCGTTGGGCGGGGGAACGAGCAGTACTTC. Its translation: CSVGRGNEQYF.

This clonotype appeared many times. This chain uses TRBV6-1 with TRBJ1-2; D remains unclear. Trimming took off 4 bases at V and 8 bases at J, with 20 bases between the two ends. The CDR3 loop spans 15 amino acids. Germline V gives CDR1 MNHNS, CDR2 SASEGT. The CDR3 reads CASSAVVGSPVGYTF. Here the CDR3 DNA reads TGTGCCAGCAGTGCTGTGGTTGGGAGCCCCGTCGGCTACACCTTC.

This clonotype has more than one count but fewer than ten. The chain couples TRBV4-3 to TRBJ2-1, with 12 bases fitting TRBD2. Germline lookup yields CDR1 LGHNA and CDR2 YSLEER. Trimming removed 0 bases from V and 6 bases from J; junction bases left unmatched: 3. The CDR3 runs to 16 residues. The CDR3 protein is CASSQETSGRINEQFF. CDR3 bases: TGCGCCAGCAGCCAAGAAACTAGCGGGAGGATCAATGAGCAGTTCTTC.

This clonotype was observed many times. The genes are TRBV30 and TRBJ2-4, with 7 nucleotides matching TRBD2. CDR3 length: 18 residues. The ends lost 4 bases at V and 2 bases at J; junction bases unmatched: 17. Germline V CDR1 and CDR2: GTSNPN, SVGIG (reference sequence). The CDR3 coding sequence is TGTGCCTGGACTCTCCCGTCGGGAGCGGGAAGGTCCAAAAACATTCAGTACTTC. This encodes CAWTLPSGAGRSKNIQYF. The full variable domain, with the rest looked up from reference TRBV30 and TRBJ2-4, is SQTIHQWPATLVQPVGSPLSLECTVEGTSNPNLYWYRQAAGRGLQLLFYSVGIGQISSEVPQNLSASRPQDRQFILSSKKLLLSDSGFYLCAWTLPSGAGRSKNIQYFGAGTRLSVL.

This clonotype was counted only a few times. The chain carries TRBV5-1 and TRBJ2-1; the D is unclear. Germline-derived CDR1 and CDR2 are SGHRS and YFSETQ. V was trimmed by 3 bases and J by 1 base, leaving 11 bases between them. The CDR3 is 15 amino acids. The CDR3 DNA sequence: TGCGCCAGCAGCTCCCAGAAGGGATCCTACAATGAGCAGTTCTTC. Translated: CASSSQKGSYNEQFF.

This clonotype is a singleton in its sample. The chain carries TRBV29-1 and TRBJ2-2, with D possibly being TRBD1 or TRBD2 (5 bases each). V lost 5 bases to trimming and J lost 4 bases, with 14 bases between them. The CDR3 extends over 14 amino acids. In germline, CDR1 is SQVTM, CDR2 ANQGSEA. CDR3 in DNA: TGCAGCGTTTATCCCAGAGGGGCCACCGGGGAGCTGTTTTTT. Its translation is CSVYPRGATGELFF.